A selection of T cell receptor beta chains follows, all from one sample in a study of cytomegalovirus exposure and HLA in healthy donors. Profiling relied on immunoSEQ multiplex PCR, and the TCRdb table lists in-frame clones only, not all of them. In the table there are 150,000 or so clones, 84% of which are singletons. The sample consisted of PBMCs. Receptor source: a man aged 25 to 40 in good health and CMV-seronegative. Each CDR3 is given with its conserved first and last residue. The order of the fields is clone size, V gene, J gene, D gene, CDR3 length, CDR3 protein, CDR3 DNA. The D gene is left open where the match is weak. The size entry is marked missing in some rows and otherwise reads once, few, many or a size class.

few	TRBV6-5	TRBJ2-6	NA	16	CASSYSLSVGANVLTF	TGTGCCAGCAGTTACTCGTTATCGGTTGGGGCCAACGTCCTGACTTTC
NA	TRBV19	TRBJ1-1	NA	13	CASSINRNTEAFF	TGTGCCAGTAGCATCAACAGGAACACTGAAGCTTTCTTT
NA	TRBV7-6	TRBJ2-5	TRBD2	17	CASSFGTSGRGHGAQYF	TGTGCCAGCAGCTTTGGGACTAGCGGGAGAGGCCACGGGGCCCAGTACTTC
NA	TRBV7-8	TRBJ2-3	NA	11	CATSAGNTQYF	TGTGCCACTAGCGCGGGGAATACGCAGTATTTT
NA	TRBV7-9	TRBJ1-1	TRBD1	14	CASSWGQGVTEAFF	TGTGCCAGCAGCTGGGGACAGGGAGTCACTGAAGCTTTCTTT
NA	TRBV28	TRBJ2-3	TRBD1	14	CASSWDREADTQYF	TGTGCCAGCAGTTGGGACAGAGAGGCAGATACGCAGTATTTT
NA	TRBV4-1	TRBJ1-1	TRBD1	15	CASSLVWGQGAEAFF	TGCGCCAGCAGTCTCGTGTGGGGACAGGGCGCTGAAGCTTTCTTT
NA	TRBV9	TRBJ2-2	TRBD2	18	CASSERTSGRRWAGELFF	TGTGCCAGCAGCGAAAGGACTAGCGGGAGGCGGTGGGCCGGGGAGCTGTTTTTT
NA	TRBV19	TRBJ2-7	NA	14	CASSSRTGFYEQYF	TGTGCCAGTAGTTCGCGCACCGGGTTCTACGAGCAGTACTTC
once	TRBV27	TRBJ2-7	NA	15	CASTLRAGSRHEQYF	TGTGCCAGCACCTTACGGGCGGGATCTCGCCACGAGCAGTACTTC
NA	TRBV6-4	TRBJ2-1	TRBD2	18	CASSDNPMTSGTNNEQFF	TGTGCCAGCAGTGACAACCCCATGACTAGCGGGACTAACAATGAGCAGTTCTTC
few	TRBV2	TRBJ1-1	NA	14	CASHQTAINTEAFF	TGTGCCAGCCATCAAACAGCTATTAACACTGAAGCTTTCTTT
NA	TRBV7-8	TRBJ2-7	TRBD2	18	CASSLEVAGGLTIYEQYF	TGTGCCAGCAGCTTAGAAGTAGCGGGAGGCCTGACAATCTACGAGCAGTACTTC
NA	TRBV27	TRBJ2-5	NA	15	CASSLWQGKQETQYF	TGTGCCAGCAGTTTATGGCAGGGAAAACAAGAGACCCAGTACTTC
NA	TRBV19	TRBJ1-2	TRBD1	15	CASSIWEKGAYGYTF	TGTGCCAGTAGTATCTGGGAAAAGGGGGCCTATGGCTACACCTTC
NA	TRBV6-1	TRBJ2-1	TRBD1	15	CASSEETGGYNEQFF	TGTGCCAGCAGTGAAGAGACAGGGGGCTACAATGAGCAGTTCTTC
once	TRBV5-4	TRBJ2-3	TRBD2	16	CASSLGSGGSTDTQYF	TGTGCCAGCAGCTTGGGTAGCGGGGGGAGCACAGATACGCAGTATTTT
NA	TRBV5-4	TRBJ2-7	TRBD1	16	CASSHLTGGSSYEQYF	TGTGCCAGCAGCCATCTTACAGGGGGCAGTTCCTACGAGCAGTACTTC
NA	TRBV6-4	TRBJ2-3	TRBD2	13	CASSIAGGDTQYF	TGTGCCAGCAGTATAGCGGGGGGAGATACGCAGTATTTT
NA	TRBV4-2	TRBJ1-2	NA	14	CASSIGTPGRGYTF	TGTGCCAGCAGCATAGGGACTCCCGGTAGGGGCTACACCTTC
few	TRBV9	TRBJ1-3	NA	15	CASSATGNTGNTIYF	TGTGCCAGCAGTGCAACCGGGAATACGGGAAACACCATATATTTT
NA	TRBV7-6	TRBJ2-3	NA	12	CASSSSSATQYF	TGTGCCAGCAGCTCGTCTAGCGCAACGCAGTATTTT